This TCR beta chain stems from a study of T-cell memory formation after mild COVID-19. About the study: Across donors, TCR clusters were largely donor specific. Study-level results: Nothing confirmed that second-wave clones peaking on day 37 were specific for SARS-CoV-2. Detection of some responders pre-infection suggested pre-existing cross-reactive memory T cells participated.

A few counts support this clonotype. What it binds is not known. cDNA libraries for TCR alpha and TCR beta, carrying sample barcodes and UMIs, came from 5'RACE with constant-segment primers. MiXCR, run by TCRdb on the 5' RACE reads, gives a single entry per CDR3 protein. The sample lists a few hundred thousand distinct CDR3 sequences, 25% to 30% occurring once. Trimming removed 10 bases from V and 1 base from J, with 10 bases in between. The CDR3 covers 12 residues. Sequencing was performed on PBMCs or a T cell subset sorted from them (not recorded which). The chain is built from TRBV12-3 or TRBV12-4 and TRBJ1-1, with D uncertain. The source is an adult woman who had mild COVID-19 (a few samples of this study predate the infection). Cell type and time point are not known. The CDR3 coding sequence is TGTGCCACCCAACACCCGAACACTGAAGCTTTCTTT. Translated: CATQHPNTEAFF.